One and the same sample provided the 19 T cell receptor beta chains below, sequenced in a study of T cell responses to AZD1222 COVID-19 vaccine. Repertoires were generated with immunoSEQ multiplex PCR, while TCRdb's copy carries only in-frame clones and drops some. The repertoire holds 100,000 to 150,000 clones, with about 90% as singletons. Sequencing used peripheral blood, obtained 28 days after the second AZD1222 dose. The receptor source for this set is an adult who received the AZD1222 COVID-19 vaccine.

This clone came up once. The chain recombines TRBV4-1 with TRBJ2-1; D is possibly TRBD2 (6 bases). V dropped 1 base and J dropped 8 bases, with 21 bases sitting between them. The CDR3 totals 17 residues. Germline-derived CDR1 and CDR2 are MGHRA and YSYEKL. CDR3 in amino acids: CASSQGAGIVLTDEQFF. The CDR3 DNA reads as TGCGCCAGCAGCCAAGGTGCGGGGATCGTTCTCACCGATGAGCAGTTCTTC.

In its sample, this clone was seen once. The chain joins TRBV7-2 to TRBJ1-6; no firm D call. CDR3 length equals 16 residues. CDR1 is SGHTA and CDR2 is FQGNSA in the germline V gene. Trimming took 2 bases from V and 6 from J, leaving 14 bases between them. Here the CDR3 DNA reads TGTGCCAGCAGCTTATCTGCGGCAGCATCTAATTCACCCCTCCACTTT. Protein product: CASSLSAAASNSPLHF.

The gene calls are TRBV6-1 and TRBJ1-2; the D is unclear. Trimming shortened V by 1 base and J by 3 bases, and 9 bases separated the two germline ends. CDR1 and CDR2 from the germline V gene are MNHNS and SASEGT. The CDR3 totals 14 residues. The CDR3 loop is CASSEVGRHYGYTF. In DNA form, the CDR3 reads TGTGCCAGCAGTGAAGTTGGGAGACACTATGGCTACACCTTC.

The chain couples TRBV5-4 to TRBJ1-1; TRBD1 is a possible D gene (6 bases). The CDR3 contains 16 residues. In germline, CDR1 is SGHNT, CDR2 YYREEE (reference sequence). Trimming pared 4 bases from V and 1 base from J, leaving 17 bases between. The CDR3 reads CASSPGKGHWNTEAFF. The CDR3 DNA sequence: TGTGCCAGCAGCCCCGGGAAGGGACATTGGAACACTGAAGCTTTCTTT.

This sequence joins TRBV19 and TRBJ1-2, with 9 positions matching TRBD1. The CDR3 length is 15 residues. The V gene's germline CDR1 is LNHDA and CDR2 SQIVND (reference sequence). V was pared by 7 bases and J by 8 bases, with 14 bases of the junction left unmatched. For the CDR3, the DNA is TGTGCCAGTACCTCACCGGACAGGGGCGTTGGGGGCTACACCTTC. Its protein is CASTSPDRGVGGYTF. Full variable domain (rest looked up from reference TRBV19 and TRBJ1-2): DGGITQSPKYLFRKEGQNVTLSCEQNLNHDAMYWYRQDPGQGLRLIYYSQIVNDFQKGDIAEGYSVSREKKESFPLTVTSAQKNPTAFYLCASTSPDRGVGGYTFGSGTRLTVV.

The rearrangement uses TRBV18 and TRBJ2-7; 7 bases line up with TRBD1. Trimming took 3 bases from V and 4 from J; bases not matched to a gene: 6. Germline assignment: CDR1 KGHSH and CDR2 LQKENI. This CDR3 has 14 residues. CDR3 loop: CASSPGTELYEQYF. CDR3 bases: TGTGCCAGCTCACCCGGGACAGAGCTATACGAGCAGTACTTC.

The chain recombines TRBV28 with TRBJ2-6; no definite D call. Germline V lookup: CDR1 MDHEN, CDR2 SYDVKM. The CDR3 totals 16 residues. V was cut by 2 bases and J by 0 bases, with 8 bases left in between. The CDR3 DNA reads TGTGCCAGCAGTTTAGTTCGGTCCTCTGGGGCCAACGTCCTGACTTTC. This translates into CASSLVRSSGANVLTF.

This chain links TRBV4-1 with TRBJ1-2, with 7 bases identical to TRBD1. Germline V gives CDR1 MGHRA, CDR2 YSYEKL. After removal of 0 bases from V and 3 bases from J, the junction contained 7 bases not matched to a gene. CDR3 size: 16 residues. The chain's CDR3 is CASSQELQGTDYGYTF. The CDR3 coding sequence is TGCGCCAGCAGCCAAGAACTACAGGGGACAGACTATGGCTACACCTTC.

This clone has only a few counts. The CDR3 DNA reads as TGTGCCAGCAGTAAACAGGTTGAAGAAAAACTGTTTTTT. It translates to CASSKQVEEKLFF. The genes are TRBV6-5 and TRBJ1-4; weak D call: TRBD1 (5 bases). The CDR3 contains 13 residues. The germline CDR1 and CDR2 sequences are MNHEY and SVGAGI. The V gene lost 5 bases and the J gene lost 8 bases, with 12 bases spanning the gap.

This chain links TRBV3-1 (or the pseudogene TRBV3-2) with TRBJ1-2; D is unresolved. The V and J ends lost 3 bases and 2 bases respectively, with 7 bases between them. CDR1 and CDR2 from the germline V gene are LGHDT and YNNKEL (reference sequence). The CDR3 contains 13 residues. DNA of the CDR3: TGTGCCAGCAGCCAGGACGGAAACTATGGCTACACCTTC. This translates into CASSQDGNYGYTF.

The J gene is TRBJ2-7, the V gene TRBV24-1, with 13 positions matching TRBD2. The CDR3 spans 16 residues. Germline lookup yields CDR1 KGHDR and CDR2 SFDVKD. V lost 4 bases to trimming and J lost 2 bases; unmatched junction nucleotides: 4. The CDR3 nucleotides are TGTGCCACCAGTGACTGGGGGACTAGCGGGGCCTACGAGCAGTACTTC. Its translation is CATSDWGTSGAYEQYF.

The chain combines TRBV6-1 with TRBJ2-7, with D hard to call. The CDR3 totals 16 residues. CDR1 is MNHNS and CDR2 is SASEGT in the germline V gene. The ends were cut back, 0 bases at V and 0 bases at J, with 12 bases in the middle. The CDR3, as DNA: TGTGCCAGCAGTGAAGCAAAGGTTCCTTACTCCTACGAGCAGTACTTC. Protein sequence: CASSEAKVPYSYEQYF.

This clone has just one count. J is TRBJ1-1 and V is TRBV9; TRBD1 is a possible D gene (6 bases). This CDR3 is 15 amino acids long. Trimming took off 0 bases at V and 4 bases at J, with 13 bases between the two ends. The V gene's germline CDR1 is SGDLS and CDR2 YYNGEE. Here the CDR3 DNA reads TGTGCCAGCAGCGTAGGGCCGGGGGCGGCCACTGAAGCTTTCTTT. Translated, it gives CASSVGPGAATEAFF.

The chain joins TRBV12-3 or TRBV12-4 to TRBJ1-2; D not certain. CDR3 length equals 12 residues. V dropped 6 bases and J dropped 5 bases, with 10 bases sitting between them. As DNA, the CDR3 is TGTGCCAGCAGCCCTGATACATATGGCTACACCTTC. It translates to CASSPDTYGYTF.

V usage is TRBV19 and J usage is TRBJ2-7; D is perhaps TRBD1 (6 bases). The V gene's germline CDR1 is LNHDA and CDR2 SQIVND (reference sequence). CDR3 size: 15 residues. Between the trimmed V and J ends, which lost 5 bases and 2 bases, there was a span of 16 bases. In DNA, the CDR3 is TGTGCCAGTAGTCACTGGGACACCAGCACCTACGAGCAGTACTTC. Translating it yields CASSHWDTSTYEQYF.

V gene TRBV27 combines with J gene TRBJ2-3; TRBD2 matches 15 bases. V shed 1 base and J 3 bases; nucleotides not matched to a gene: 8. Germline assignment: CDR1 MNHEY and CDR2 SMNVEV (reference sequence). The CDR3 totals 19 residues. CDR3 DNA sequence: TGTGCCAGCAGTTTATATCCCCGGACTAGCGGGGGGGTGACAGATACGCAGTATTTT. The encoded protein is CASSLYPRTSGGVTDTQYF.

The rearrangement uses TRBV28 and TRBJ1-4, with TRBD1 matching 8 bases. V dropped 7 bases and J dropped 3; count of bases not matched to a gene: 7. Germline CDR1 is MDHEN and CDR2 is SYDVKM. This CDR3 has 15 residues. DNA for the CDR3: TGTGCCAGCACTATTGGGGGACAGGCTAATGAAAAACTGTTTTTT. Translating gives CASTIGGQANEKLFF.

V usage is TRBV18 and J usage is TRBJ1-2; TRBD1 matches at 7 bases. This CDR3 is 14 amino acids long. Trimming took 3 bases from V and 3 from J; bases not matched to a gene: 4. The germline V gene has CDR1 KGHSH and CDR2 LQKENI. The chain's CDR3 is CASSPGQDHYGYTF. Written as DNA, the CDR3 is TGTGCCAGCTCACCCGGACAGGACCACTATGGCTACACCTTC. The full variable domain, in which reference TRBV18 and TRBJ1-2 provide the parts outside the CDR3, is NAGVMQNPRHLVRRRGQEARLRCSPMKGHSHVYWYRQLPEEGLKFMVYLQKENIIDESGMPKERFSAEFPKEGPSILRIQQVVRGDSAAYFCASSPGQDHYGYTFGSGTRLTVV.

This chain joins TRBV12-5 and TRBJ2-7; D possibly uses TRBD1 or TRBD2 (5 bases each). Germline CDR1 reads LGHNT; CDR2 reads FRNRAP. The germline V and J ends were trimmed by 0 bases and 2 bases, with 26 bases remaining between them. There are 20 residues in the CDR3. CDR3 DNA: TGTGCTAGTGGTTTGGTATTCCCTCTTGTGGGGACCTCCCGTACCTACGAGCAGTACTTC. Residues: CASGLVFPLVGTSRTYEQYF. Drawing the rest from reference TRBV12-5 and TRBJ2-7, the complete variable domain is DARVTQTPRHKVTEMGQEVTMRCQPILGHNTVFWYRQTMMQGLELLAYFRNRAPLDDSGMPKDRFSAEMPDATLATLKIQPSEPRDSAVYFCASGLVFPLVGTSRTYEQYFGPGTRLTVT.